This T cell receptor beta chain was identified during a study of cytomegalovirus exposure and HLA in healthy donors. The wider study: As released early, the data held around 80 million unique TCRs from HLA-typed donors. The study's findings and limits: Segments of the TCR beta V type were, in most cases, productive about 87% or about 30% of the time in an earlier analysis. Both high specificity and high sensitivity reportedly marked the classifier's diagnosis of cytomegalovirus status. Owing to their indistinguishability, certain V segments, notably TRBV6-2 and TRBV6-3, were excluded.

A word on this clone: Its antigen is unidentified.

PCR employed 60 Vbeta and 13 Jbeta primers. Repertoires were generated with immunoSEQ multiplex PCR, while TCRdb's copy carries only in-frame clones and drops some. Counted here are tens of thousands of clones, approximately 92% occurring once; the ten biggest clones make up around an eighth. CDR1 and CDR2 from the germline V gene are SEHNR and FQNEAQ (reference sequence). Losses at the gene ends were 4 bases for V and 1 base for J; bases not matched to a gene: 7. The CDR3 has 16 amino acids. Specimen: PBMCs. The sequence was obtained from a woman between 25 and 40 years old in good health and CMV-seropositive. The rearrangement uses TRBV7-9 and TRBJ2-3; 8 nucleotides line up with TRBD2. The CDR3 reads CASSSGLADRTDTQYF. As DNA, the CDR3 is TGTGCCAGCAGCTCTGGACTAGCAGACCGCACAGATACGCAGTATTTT.